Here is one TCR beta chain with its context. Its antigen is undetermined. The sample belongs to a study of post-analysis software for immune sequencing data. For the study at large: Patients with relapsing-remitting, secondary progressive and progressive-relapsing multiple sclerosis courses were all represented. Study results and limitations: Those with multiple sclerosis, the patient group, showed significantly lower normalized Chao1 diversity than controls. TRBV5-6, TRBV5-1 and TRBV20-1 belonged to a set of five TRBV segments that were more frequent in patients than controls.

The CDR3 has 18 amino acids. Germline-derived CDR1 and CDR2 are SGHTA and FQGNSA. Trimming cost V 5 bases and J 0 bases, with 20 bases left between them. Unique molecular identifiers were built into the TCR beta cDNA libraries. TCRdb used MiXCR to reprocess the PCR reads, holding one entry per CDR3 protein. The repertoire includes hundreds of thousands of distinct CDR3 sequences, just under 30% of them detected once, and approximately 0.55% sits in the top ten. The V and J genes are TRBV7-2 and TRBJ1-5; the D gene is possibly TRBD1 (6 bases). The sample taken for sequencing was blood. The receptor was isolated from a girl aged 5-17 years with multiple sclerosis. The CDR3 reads CASSLGGDISYSNQPQHF. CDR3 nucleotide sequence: TGTGCCAGCAGCCTCGGCGGGGACATTTCTTATAGCAATCAGCCCCAGCATTTT.